These 2 T cell receptor beta chains came from one sample sequenced in a study of blood T cell repertoires in COVID-19. Using immunoSEQ multiplex PCR, the repertoire was profiled, and TCRdb retains in-frame clones only, with some absent. The table shows approximately 50,000 clones, with 81% occurring only once. Sequences were obtained from peripheral blood. Source of these receptors: a man aged 55 to 70 with COVID-19, enrolled during active disease.

V is TRBV7-2 and J is TRBJ1-2, with D unresolved. V gave up 5 bases and J gave up 0 bases, with 16 bases separating them. Germline CDR1 SGHTA, CDR2 FQGNSA. CDR3 length: 16 amino acids. CDR3 sequence reads: CASSPPGVKANYGYTF. For the CDR3, the DNA is TGTGCCAGCAGCCCGCCCGGGGTCAAAGCTAACTATGGCTACACCTTC.

The rearrangement links TRBV2 to TRBJ2-1; 10 positions match TRBD2. This CDR3 contains 17 residues. V was pared by 2 bases and J by 4 bases, with 8 bases of the junction left unmatched. Germline values: CDR1 SNHLY, CDR2 FYNNEI. The CDR3 DNA follows: TGTGCCAGCAGTGAAAGGCGACTAGCGGGCACATACAATGAGCAGTTCTTC. Translation: CASSERRLAGTYNEQFF.